A selection of T cell receptor beta chains follows, all from one sample in a study of control samples from healthy donors and cancer patients. Using immunoSEQ multiplex PCR, the repertoire was profiled, and TCRdb retains in-frame clones only, with some absent. The sample holds just over 150,000 clones, 85% to 90% seen once. Sequenced: blood. The receptors derive from a man aged 30 to 39 in good health. Each CDR3 is given with its conserved first and last residue. D genes are given only for firm matches.

J gene | V gene | D gene | CDR3 protein
TRBJ1-1 | TRBV19 | NA | CASSIETYTEAFF
TRBJ2-1 | TRBV7-2 | TRBD2 | CASSPIGTSGSQQFF
TRBJ2-6 | TRBV3-1/TRBV3-2 | NA | CASSQVSFSGANVLTF
TRBJ1-5 | TRBV28 | NA | CASSFWGKNQPQHF
TRBJ2-3 | TRBV2 | TRBD1 | CASNSGQGLDTQYF
TRBJ1-2 | TRBV9 | NA | CASSQSGFYGHTF
TRBJ2-5 | TRBV18 | TRBD1 | CASSQTGGEETQYF
TRBJ1-1 | TRBV6-5 | NA | CASNNERNTEAFF
TRBJ1-1 | TRBV6-5 | TRBD1 | CASSRTGGTEAFF
TRBJ2-3 | TRBV18 | NA | CASSPPTLTDTQYF
TRBJ2-7 | TRBV5-4 | NA | CASSWDGLYEQYF
TRBJ1-4 | TRBV21-1 | NA | CASMVRPEKLFF